The source of this T cell receptor beta chain is a study of stem cell transplantation in POMP-related autoinflammatory disease (dated by TCRdb to 2020 to 2022). At the level of the whole study: The study hypothesis was that defective thymoproteasomes impair MHC class I-dependent CD8+ T-cell differentiation and positive selection, which skews the TRB repertoire. High-throughput TRB sequencing assessed how POMP deficiency affects T-cell receptor beta repertoire diversity and CDR3 characteristics. Before transplant, patients showed CD4+ naive T-cell skewing, low CD8+ T-cell proportions, and reduced T-cell cytokine secretion.

Relative to germline, V is 4 bases shorter and J is 7 bases shorter, with 15 bases between their ends. In the germline V gene (reference sequence), CDR1 corresponds to SEHNR and CDR2 to FQNEAQ. The CDR3 spans 14 residues, from the cysteine through the phenylalanine. Only the CDR3 DNA is retained, 42 bases long and in frame from the first base. Library method: the immunoSEQ multiplex PCR assay. The authors processed their data as follows. Shannon entropy, which takes clonal size distribution into account, was used to quantify repertoire diversity. The Gini-Simpson index (Simpson_1-D) served as the measure of how unequally clonotypes were distributed. The table comes from immuneACCESS by way of TCRdb, which keeps in-frame sequences with V and J called. Part of the clones is missing from these tables; in studies checked, under half for an unresolved V gene and the rest for unknown reasons. The V and J calls and the clone size are those of that table, but D and trimming were determined from the DNA. This sample holds around 32,000 clones; around nine tenths were observed only once. Of the sample, 0.72% is held by the ten largest clones.

On this clone: The antigen it recognizes is unknown. No much larger clonotype is one base removed from it; base qualities were not supplied.

Taken with the paper, the label for time point translates to: before hematopoietic stem cell transplant. PRAID was characterized by prominent immunodeficiency alongside autoinflammation. T-cell subsets (conventional T cells, CD8+ T cells, regulatory T cells, T follicular helper cells) were sorted before TRB sequencing. Paper-wide results and their limitations: A trend toward lower TRB diversity and higher clonality was observed in PRAID patients across all analyzed T-cell subsets. In PRAID patients, the trend toward lower diversity and increased clonality reached statistical significance only for regulatory T cells. A restricted number of unique TRB V-J gene pairings was observed in PRAID patients.

The clonotype originates from a human donor with POMP-related autoinflammation and immune dysregulation (PRAID). The chain uses TRBV7-9 and TRBJ2-3, with the D gene call left open. This sample comprised CD4+ T cells from PBMCs, obtained before stem cell transplantation. The nucleotides are TGTGCCAGCAGCTCCGTACCCTGGGAATATACGCAGTATTTT. It codes for CASSSVPWEYTQYF.